Shown below are 31 T cell receptor beta chains from a single sample sequenced in a study of STAT3 mutations in large granular lymphocyte leukemia. Clones were sequenced by immunoSEQ multiplex PCR, and TCRdb holds only the in-frame ones, with some missing. The data show 35,000 to 40,000 clones, with nearly 90% seen just once and over 0.35% held by the top ten. General study points: Every T-LGLL patient had at least one immunodominant TCRbeta clonotype.

These receptors' targets are unknown. Sequenced input: PBMCs. The receptors here all came from a human donor with T large granular lymphocyte leukemia. Some clones in this sample may be carry-over from other donors' samples.

CDR3 protein: CASSNQGPMNTEAFF. CDR3 coding DNA: TGTGCCAGCAGCAACCAGGGTCCAATGAACACTGAAGCTTTCTTT. The chain joins TRBV9 to TRBJ1-1; the D gene is possibly TRBD1 (5 bases). CDR1 and CDR2 from the germline V gene are SGDLS and YYNGEE. The CDR3 length is 15 residues. The V end was cut by 4 bases, the J end by 0 bases, with 13 bases between.

This clone was counted once. The rearrangement uses TRBV11-2 and TRBJ1-2; D may be TRBD1 (5 bases). Germline V gives CDR1 SGHAT, CDR2 FQNNGV. The CDR3 consists of 15 residues. V was pared by 1 base and J by 4 bases, with 13 bases between. CDR3: CASSLGAGLGYGYTF. DNA for the CDR3: TGTGCCAGCAGCTTAGGGGCAGGGTTAGGCTATGGCTACACCTTC.

The V and J genes are TRBV5-1 and TRBJ1-4; unclear D gene. Germline assignment: CDR1 SGHRS and CDR2 YFSETQ. V was trimmed by 3 bases and J by 0 bases, leaving 12 bases between them. The CDR3 is 16 amino acids. The CDR3 is CASSSGFGSTNEKLFF. The CDR3 DNA reads TGCGCCAGCAGCTCCGGTTTCGGCTCAACTAATGAAAAACTGTTTTTT.

This sequence joins TRBV10-3 and TRBJ1-2; D remains unclear. Trimming removed 0 bases from V and 4 bases from J, with 3 bases in between. This CDR3 is 12 amino acids long. From germline, CDR1 is ENHRY and CDR2 SYGVKD. CDR3 DNA sequence: TGTGCCATCAGTGAGTCCGCCTATGGCTACACCTTC. Translated: CAISESAYGYTF.

The chain is built from TRBV27 and TRBJ2-7; D possibly corresponds to TRBD1 (6 bases). Germline loops: CDR1 MNHEY, CDR2 SMNVEV (reference sequence). The CDR3 sequence is 16 residues long. Trimming took off 6 bases at V and 2 bases at J, with 20 bases between the two ends. CDR3 sequence: CASRWPDRPTTYEQYV. The CDR3 bases are TGTGCCAGCAGGTGGCCGGACAGACCAACTACCTACGAGCAGTACGTC.

The chain links TRBV19 to TRBJ2-5, with 9 bases matching TRBD1. Germline V gene lookup returns CDR1 LNHDA and CDR2 SQIVND (reference sequence). J was trimmed by 5 bases and V by 4 bases; bases with no gene match: 8. The length of the CDR3 is 15 residues. The CDR3 reads CASSNRDRERETQYF. The CDR3, as DNA: TGTGCCAGTAGTAACCGGGACAGGGAGCGGGAGACCCAGTACTTC.

The J gene is TRBJ2-7, the V gene TRBV27, with 8 nucleotides matching TRBD1. The CDR3 runs to 13 residues. The germline gives CDR1 MNHEY, CDR2 SMNVEV (reference sequence). The ends lost 2 bases at V and 5 bases at J; junction bases unmatched: 2. The CDR3 coding sequence is TGTGCCAGCAGTTTACAGGGGGCGCACGAGCAGTACTTC. Its protein is CASSLQGAHEQYF.

CDR3 coding DNA: TGTGCCACCAGCAGGAGGGGGGCGAGAGGGACTGAAGCTTTCTTT. Translating it yields CATSRRGARGTEAFF. The chain uses TRBV15 and TRBJ1-1, with a tentative D call TRBD1 (6 bases). Germline V gene lookup returns CDR1 LNHNV and CDR2 YYDKDF (reference sequence). The V gene lost 3 bases and the J gene lost 5 bases, with 16 bases spanning the gap. The CDR3 contains 15 residues.

CDR3 region: CASTGTGGFGYTF. For the CDR3, the DNA is TGTGCCAGTACCGGGACAGGGGGGTTTGGCTACACCTTC. The J gene is TRBJ1-2, the V gene TRBV28, with TRBD1 identical over 11 bases. V lost 9 bases to trimming and J lost 7 bases; unmatched junction nucleotides: 7. The CDR3 sequence is 13 residues long. Germline V gene sequence: CDR1 MDHEN, CDR2 SYDVKM.

The rearrangement links TRBV5-1 to TRBJ1-4, with unresolved D. The length of the CDR3 is 15 residues. Trimming left V 0 bases short and J 5 bases short, with 11 bases between. Germline CDR1 and CDR2: SGHRS and YFSETQ. Written as DNA, the CDR3 is TGCGCCAGCAGCTTGGCCGGCCAGCAGAATGAAAAACTGTTTTTT. It translates to CASSLAGQQNEKLFF.

There are a few counts of this clone. The V and J genes are TRBV6-5 and TRBJ2-5; 7 bases are a match to TRBD1. V lost 6 bases to trimming and J lost 2 bases; unmatched junction nucleotides: 9. CDR1 and CDR2 from the germline V gene are MNHEY and SVGAGI. This CDR3 comprises 15 residues. CDR3 DNA: TGTGCCAGCAGCCGGACGGGACAGAAACAAGAGACCCAGTACTTC. Residues: CASSRTGQKQETQYF.

The CDR3 protein is CSVEDPSDREAFF. DNA for the CDR3: TGCAGCGTTGAAGATCCATCGGACAGGGAGGCTTTCTTT. The chain uses TRBV29-1 and TRBJ1-1; 8 positions agree with TRBD1. The germline gives CDR1 SQVTM, CDR2 ANQGSEA. V dropped 0 bases and J dropped 11; count of bases not matched to a gene: 8. The CDR3 extends over 13 amino acids.

This chain joins TRBV18 and TRBJ1-1; 9 bases are shared with TRBD1. With V trimmed by 5 bases and J by 5 bases, 3 bases remained unmatched. There are 13 residues in the CDR3. CDR1 is KGHSH, CDR2 LQKENI, per germline. CDR3 loop: CASSMTGGTEAFF. CDR3 DNA: TGTGCCAGCTCAATGACAGGGGGGACTGAAGCTTTCTTT.

DNA for the CDR3: TGCGCCAGCAGCTCAAGCGGGTACAACCAAGAGACCCAGTACTTC. Its protein product is CASSSSGYNQETQYF. The chain recombines TRBV5-1 with TRBJ2-5; tentatively, D is TRBD2 (6 bases). Germline loops: CDR1 SGHRS, CDR2 YFSETQ. The CDR3 is 15 residues long. Between the trimmed V and J ends, which lost 3 bases and 0 bases, there was a span of 12 bases.

This clone was seen only a few times. The chain recombines TRBV7-9 with TRBJ2-7; possibly TRBD1 for D (6 bases). The germline gives CDR1 SEHNR, CDR2 FQNEAQ (reference sequence). The V and J ends lost 5 bases and 2 bases respectively, with 13 bases between them. This CDR3 contains 14 residues. In DNA, the CDR3 is TGTGCCAGCAGCAGAAGACAGGCCCCCTACGAGCAGTACGTC. Amino acids: CASSRRQAPYEQYV.

V is TRBV5-5 and J is TRBJ1-4, with D perhaps matching TRBD1 (6 bases). Germline V gene lookup returns CDR1 SGHKS and CDR2 YYEKEE (reference sequence). Trimming left V 4 bases short and J 1 base short, with 14 bases between. This CDR3 is built from 16 residues. CDR3 amino acids: CASSPAHRVTNEKLFF. The CDR3 region has the DNA TGTGCCAGCAGCCCGGCGCACAGGGTAACTAATGAAAAACTGTTTTTT. The entire variable domain, with the rest obtained from reference TRBV5-5 and TRBJ1-4, is as follows: DAGVTQSPTHLIKTRGQQVTLRCSPISGHKSVSWYQQVLGQGPQFIFQYYEKEERGRGNFPDRFSARQFPNYSSELNVNALLLGDSALYLCASSPAHRVTNEKLFFGSGTQLSVL.

This chain links TRBV5-1 with TRBJ1-3; 11 positions agree with TRBD1. This CDR3 has 14 amino acids. Germline CDR1 is SGHRS and CDR2 is YFSETQ. V lost 4 bases to trimming and J lost 8 bases; unmatched junction nucleotides: 5. The CDR3 nucleotides are TGCGCCAGCAGCGGGGGACAGGGGGAAGACACCATATATTTT. Protein product: CASSGGQGEDTIYF.

V gene TRBV29-1 combines with J gene TRBJ2-4; either TRBD1 or TRBD2 may supply D (6 bases each). Per the germline V gene, CDR1 is SQVTM and CDR2 is ANQGSEA. CDR3 length: 13 residues. V lost 6 bases and J 5 bases, leaving 14 bases between the germline ends. The CDR3 DNA reads TGCAGCGTCTCCGGGGGCGTCGAAAACATTCAGTACTTC. As protein: CSVSGGVENIQYF. The full variable domain, its missing parts supplied by reference TRBV29-1 and TRBJ2-4, is SAVISQKPSRDICQRGTSLTIQCQVDSQVTMMFWYRQQPGQSLTLIATANQGSEATYESGFVIDKFPISRPNLTFSTLTVSNMSPEDSSIYLCSVSGGVENIQYFGAGTRLSVL.

The J gene is TRBJ1-1, the V gene TRBV5-1; perhaps TRBD1 as D (5 bases). Per germline, CDR1 SGHRS and CDR2 YFSETQ. This CDR3 contains 15 residues. V lost 5 bases, J lost 1 base, and 15 bases lay in between. The CDR3 nucleotides read TGCGCCAGCAGGGAGGGGCCTACAGGGAACACTGAAGCTTTCTTT. Protein product: CASREGPTGNTEAFF.

This chain connects TRBV5-1 to TRBJ2-2; 7 bases are shared with TRBD1. Germline CDR1 SGHRS, CDR2 YFSETQ. The CDR3 consists of 14 residues. Trimming removed 4 bases from V and 5 bases from J; junction bases left unmatched: 5. The chain's CDR3 is CASSTQQGTGELFF. The DNA of the CDR3 is TGCGCCAGCAGCACCCAACAGGGGACCGGGGAGCTGTTTTTT.

The V gene is TRBV2, the J gene TRBJ1-6; D gene uncertain. The germline CDR1 and CDR2 sequences are SNHLY and FYNNEI. With 4 bases removed from V and 10 bases from J, the gap between germline ends came to 14 bases. The CDR3 totals 14 residues. The CDR3 DNA is TGTGCCAGCAGTGTGGAGGGCGTCGGCTCACCCCTCCACTTT. Protein sequence: CASSVEGVGSPLHF.

This chain joins TRBV25-1 and TRBJ1-2; D perhaps matches TRBD1 (6 bases). The V and J ends lost 1 base and 6 bases respectively, with 12 bases between them. From germline, CDR1 is MGHDK and CDR2 SYGVNS. The CDR3 length is 14 residues. For the CDR3, the DNA is TGTGCCAGCAGTGAATTCGGTTCAGGGGATGGCTACACCTTC. Translating it yields CASSEFGSGDGYTF.

The chain couples TRBV5-4 to TRBJ2-1, with TRBD2 matching 12 bases. This CDR3 is 16 amino acids long. The germline gives CDR1 SGHNT, CDR2 YYREEE (reference sequence). V shed 0 bases and J 9 bases; nucleotides not matched to a gene: 7. CDR3 sequence: CASSLGLAGAVPEQFF. The CDR3 DNA reads TGTGCCAGCAGCTTGGGACTAGCGGGGGCCGTCCCTGAGCAGTTCTTC.

V is TRBV4-1 and J is TRBJ1-4; TRBD1 matches at 9 bases. Germline CDR1 is MGHRA and CDR2 is YSYEKL. The CDR3 consists of 16 residues. J gave up 8 bases and V 0 bases, and 7 bases lay outside the gene matches. CDR3 amino acids: CASSQDHRGRYEKLFF. CDR3 in DNA: TGCGCCAGCAGCCAAGACCACAGGGGGCGATACGAAAAACTGTTTTTT.

V is TRBV13 and J is TRBJ2-5, with D possibly being TRBD1 or TRBD2 (5 bases each). The CDR3 spans 13 residues. Trimming took 5 bases from V and 1 from J, leaving 8 bases between them. Germline V gives CDR1 PRHDT, CDR2 FYEKMQ (reference sequence). This CDR3 is CASSRGAQETQYF. CDR3 nucleotide sequence: TGTGCCAGCAGCCGAGGGGCCCAAGAGACCCAGTACTTC.

The V call is TRBV7-9, the J call TRBJ2-1, with D uncertain. Trimming took off 4 bases at V and 0 bases at J, with 4 bases between the two ends. The germline gives CDR1 SEHNR, CDR2 FQNEAQ (reference sequence). The CDR3 extends over 13 amino acids. This CDR3 reads CASSSSSYNEQFF. CDR3 DNA sequence: TGTGCCAGCAGCTCAAGCTCCTACAATGAGCAGTTCTTC.

This chain uses TRBV9 with TRBJ1-1; D unclear. V was clipped by 0 bases and J by 3 bases, with 9 bases between them. Looked up from germline, CDR1 is SGDLS and CDR2 is YYNGEE. The CDR3 contains 14 residues. The CDR3 spells CASSVGDRDTEAFF. The DNA for the CDR3 is TGTGCCAGCAGCGTAGGGGATCGGGACACTGAAGCTTTCTTT.

The chain has TRBV5-4 and TRBJ1-2; D is ambiguous. Trimming shortened V by 2 bases and J by 6 bases, and 11 bases separated the two germline ends. The CDR3 covers 13 residues. Germline V gene sequence: CDR1 SGHNT, CDR2 YYREEE (reference sequence). The CDR3 nucleotides are TGTGCCAGCAGCTTATGGGGTGCAGATGGCTACACCTTC. This sequence encodes CASSLWGADGYTF. Using reference TRBV5-4 and TRBJ1-2 for the parts outside the CDR3, the full variable domain is ETGVTQSPTHLIKTRGQQVTLRCSSQSGHNTVSWYQQALGQGPQFIFQYYREEENGRGNFPPRFSGLQFPNYSSELNVNALELDDSALYLCASSLWGADGYTFGSGTRLTVV.

The chain combines TRBV7-9 with TRBJ2-1; TRBD2 matches at 10 bases. Germline trimming cut 4 bases from V and 6 bases from J; bases unmatched to any gene: 6. CDR3 length: 15 amino acids. Germline assignment: CDR1 SEHNR and CDR2 FQNEAQ (reference sequence). CDR3 nucleotides: TGTGCCAGCAGCTCGCCGGGACTAGCGATCAATGAGCAGTTCTTC. It codes for CASSSPGLAINEQFF.

The chain recombines TRBV29-1 with TRBJ2-1, with TRBD1 identical over 12 bases. From germline, CDR1 is SQVTM and CDR2 ANQGSEA. V was clipped by 3 bases and J by 5 bases; unmatched bases: 5. This CDR3 contains 15 residues. CDR3 in amino acids: CSVEGTGGADNEQFF. The CDR3 DNA reads as TGCAGCGTTGAGGGGACAGGGGGCGCCGACAATGAGCAGTTCTTC.

This clone was picked up a small number of times. The chain has TRBV7-2 and TRBJ2-7; possibly TRBD1 or TRBD2 for D (5 bases each). In germline, CDR1 is SGHTA, CDR2 FQGNSA. The CDR3 consists of 15 residues. With 5 bases removed from V and 3 bases from J, the gap between germline ends came to 17 bases. This CDR3 is CASSKTRGSHYEQYF. The CDR3 region has the DNA TGTGCCAGCAGCAAGACGAGGGGATCCCACTACGAGCAGTACTTC. Combining the CDR3 with reference TRBV7-2 and TRBJ2-7 gives the whole variable domain GAGVSQSPSNKVTEKGKDVELRCDPISGHTALYWYRQSLGQGLEFLIYFQGNSAPDKSGLPSDRFSAERTGGSVSTLTIQRTQQEDSAVYLCASSKTRGSHYEQYFGPGTRLTVT.